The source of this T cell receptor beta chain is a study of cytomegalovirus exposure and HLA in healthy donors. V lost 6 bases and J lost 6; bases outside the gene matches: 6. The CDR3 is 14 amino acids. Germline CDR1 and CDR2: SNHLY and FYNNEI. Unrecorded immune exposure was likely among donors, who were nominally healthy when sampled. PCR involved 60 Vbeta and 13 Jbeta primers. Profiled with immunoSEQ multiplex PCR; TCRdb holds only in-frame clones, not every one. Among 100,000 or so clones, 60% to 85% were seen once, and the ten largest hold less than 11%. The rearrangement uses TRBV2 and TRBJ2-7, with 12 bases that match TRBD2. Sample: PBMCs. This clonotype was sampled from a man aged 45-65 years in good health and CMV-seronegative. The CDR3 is CASRPAGLAGEQYF. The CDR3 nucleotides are TGTGCCAGCAGGCCGGCGGGACTAGCGGGCGAGCAGTACTTC.